Below, 8 T cell receptor beta chains from the same sample are listed, as sequenced in a study of cytomegalovirus exposure and HLA in healthy donors. The study ran its PCR with 60 Vbeta and 13 Jbeta primers. This table comes from immunoSEQ multiplex PCR, and its TCRdb copy is limited to in-frame clones, with some not included. The table has more than 95,000 clones, 83% seen once. The specimen was PBMCs. These receptors originate from a woman in her 40s in good health and CMV-seropositive.

Only a few counts were recorded for this clone. The chain recombines TRBV13 with TRBJ2-7; D perhaps matches TRBD2 (5 bases). Germline V gene data show CDR1 as PRHDT and CDR2 as FYEKMQ (reference sequence). The CDR3 runs to 13 residues. Trimming shortened V by 5 bases and J by 7 bases, and 15 bases separated the two germline ends. The DNA of the CDR3 is TGTGCCAGCAGCCCCCGGCCTACGGGGGAGCAGTACTTC. Translated: CASSPRPTGEQYF.

The V call is TRBV29-1, the J call TRBJ2-3; TRBD1 aligns across 9 bases. Trimming cost V 2 bases and J 4 bases; bases outside gene matches: 7. CDR3 size: 15 residues. CDR1 is SQVTM and CDR2 is ANQGSEA in the germline V gene. The CDR3 loop reads CSVELLTGGPDTQYF. CDR3 in DNA: TGCAGCGTTGAACTTTTGACAGGGGGTCCAGATACGCAGTATTTT.

This clone was counted a few times. The chain carries TRBV27 and TRBJ2-7; weak D call: TRBD2 (6 bases). From germline, CDR1 is MNHEY and CDR2 SMNVEV (reference sequence). The CDR3 consists of 13 residues. V was clipped by 5 bases and J by 5 bases, with 13 bases between them. DNA for the CDR3: TGTGCCAGCAGTAAAACCTGGGGGGACGAGCAGTACTTC. The encoded protein is CASSKTWGDEQYF.

This chain connects TRBV19 to TRBJ1-1; tentative D call: TRBD1 (6 bases). The CDR3 is 14 amino acids. Trimming shortened V by 4 bases and J by 2 bases, and 11 bases separated the two germline ends. The germline V gene has CDR1 LNHDA and CDR2 SQIVND (reference sequence). CDR3 region: CASSKGQLNTEAFF. CDR3 DNA: TGTGCCAGTAGTAAGGGACAACTTAACACTGAAGCTTTCTTT.

This clone was seen just once. The V and J genes are TRBV27 and TRBJ2-7, with 7 bases that match TRBD1. The CDR3 runs 15 residues. The ends lost 3 bases at V and 1 base at J; junction bases unmatched: 6. CDR1 is MNHEY and CDR2 is SMNVEV in the germline V gene (reference sequence). In DNA, the CDR3 is TGTGCCAGCAGTTTCCCGGGACAGACATCCTACGAGCAGTACTTC. It codes for CASSFPGQTSYEQYF.

The chain links TRBV28 to TRBJ1-2, with a possible D match to TRBD1 (6 bases). Germline V gene lookup returns CDR1 MDHEN and CDR2 SYDVKM. The CDR3 contains 13 residues. V was cut by 3 bases and J by 4 bases, with 9 bases left in between. The CDR3: CASSFRGGYGYTF. Written as DNA, the CDR3 is TGTGCCAGCAGTTTCAGGGGTGGCTATGGCTACACCTTC.

The CDR3, as DNA: TGTGCCAGCAGGGGGCGTCCTGAAGCTTTCTTT. Translation: CASRGRPEAFF. The V and J genes are TRBV28 and TRBJ1-1; D may be TRBD1 (5 bases). The V gene's germline CDR1 is MDHEN and CDR2 SYDVKM. This CDR3 has 11 amino acids. The ends were cut back, 6 bases at V and 6 bases at J, with 8 bases in the middle. The whole variable domain, filled in from reference TRBV28 and TRBJ1-1, reads DVKVTQSSRYLVKRTGEKVFLECVQDMDHENMFWYRQDPGLGLRLIYFSYDVKMKEKGDIPEGYSVSREKKERFSLILESASTNQTSMYLCASRGRPEAFFGQGTRLTVV.

This clone was picked up a small number of times. The chain has TRBV6-5 and TRBJ1-1; weak D call: TRBD1 (6 bases). The V end lost 3 bases, the J end lost 0 bases, and 11 bases lay between the germline ends. Looked up from germline, CDR1 is MNHEY and CDR2 is SVGAGI. This CDR3 region has 15 residues. CDR3 in DNA: TGTGCCAGCAGTTATCAACAGGGCATGAACACTGAAGCTTTCTTT. The encoded protein is CASSYQQGMNTEAFF.